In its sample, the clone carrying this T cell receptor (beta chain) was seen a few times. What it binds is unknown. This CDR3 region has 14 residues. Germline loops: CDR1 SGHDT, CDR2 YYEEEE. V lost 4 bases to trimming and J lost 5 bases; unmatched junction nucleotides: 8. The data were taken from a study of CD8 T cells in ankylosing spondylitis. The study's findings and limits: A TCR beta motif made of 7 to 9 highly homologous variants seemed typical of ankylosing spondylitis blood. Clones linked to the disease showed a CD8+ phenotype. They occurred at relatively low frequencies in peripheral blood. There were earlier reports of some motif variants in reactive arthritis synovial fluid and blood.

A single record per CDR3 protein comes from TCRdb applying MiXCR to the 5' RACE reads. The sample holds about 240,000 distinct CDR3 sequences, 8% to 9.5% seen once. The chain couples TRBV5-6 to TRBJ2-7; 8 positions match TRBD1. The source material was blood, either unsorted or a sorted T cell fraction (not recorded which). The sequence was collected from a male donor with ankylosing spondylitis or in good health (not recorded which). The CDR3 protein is CASSPGQGRNEQYF. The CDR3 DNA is TGTGCCAGCAGCCCCGGACAGGGAAGAAACGAGCAGTACTTC.